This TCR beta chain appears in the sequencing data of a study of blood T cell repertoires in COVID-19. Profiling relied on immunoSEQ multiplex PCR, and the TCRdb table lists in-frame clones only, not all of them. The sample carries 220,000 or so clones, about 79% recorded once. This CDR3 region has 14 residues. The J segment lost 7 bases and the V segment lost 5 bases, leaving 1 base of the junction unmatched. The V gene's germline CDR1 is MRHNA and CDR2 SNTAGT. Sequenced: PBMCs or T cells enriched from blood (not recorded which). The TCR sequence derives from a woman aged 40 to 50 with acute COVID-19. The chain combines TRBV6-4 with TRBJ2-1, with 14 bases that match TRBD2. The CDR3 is CASSRLAGGNEQFF. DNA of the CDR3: TGTGCCAGCAGTCGACTAGCGGGGGGGAATGAGCAGTTCTTC.